This TCR beta chain was recovered during a study of human T cells and chemical hapten exposure. Whole-study context: Alopecia areata, totalis or universalis was found in mostly female patients.

Germline CDR1 is SGHAT and CDR2 is FQNNGV. CDR3 length equals 14 residues. Trimming pared 1 base from V and 5 bases from J, leaving 9 bases between. Time point meaning: pre-sensitization, week 0. Noted treatment: therapeutic diphenylcyclopropenone sensitization with weekly scalp DPC. TCRdb processed the RACE reads anew with MiXCR; each CDR3 protein has one entry. The sample has more than 300,000 distinct CDR3 sequences, approximately 5% seen once. There are many counts of this clonotype. The sample was whole blood, taken in connection with sensitization to the hapten diphenylcyclopropenone (DPC). The TCR originated in a woman aged 45-65 years with alopecia areata. Some clones in this sample may be carry-over from other donors' samples. V is TRBV11-2 and J is TRBJ2-1; no definite D call. For the CDR3, the DNA is TGTGCCAGCAGCTTAGTACCCTATAACAATGAGCAGTTCTTC. Encoded protein: CASSLVPYNNEQFF.